The present entry profiles one T cell receptor beta chain with its context. TCRdb's copy holds only in-frame clones and misses some; the assay was immunoSEQ multiplex PCR. The data hold about 75,000 clones, with 90% to 95% observed a single time. This sample is part of a study of control samples from healthy donors and cancer patients. Germline V gene data show CDR1 as SGHVS and CDR2 as FQNEAQ. CDR3 size: 15 residues. Trimming cost V 5 bases and J 1 base, with 15 bases left between them. The sequence was obtained from a woman in her forties in good health. The sequencing sample was made of blood. The chain carries TRBV7-8 and TRBJ2-7; maybe TRBD1 (6 bases). The DNA of the CDR3 is TGTGCCAGCAGCCGGGACATCGATCCTTCCTACGAGCAGTACTTC. Encoded protein: CASSRDIDPSYEQYF.